This T cell receptor (beta chain) emerged from a study of brain T cells in children with intractable seizures. Overall study findings and caveats: Pre- and post-surgery blood differed in depth, so pre-surgery absences may be undersampling.

Before surgery, patients took at least one anti-epileptic drug. Per the germline V gene, CDR1 is MGHRA and CDR2 is YSYEKL. With 1 base removed from V and 6 bases from J, the gap between germline ends came to 1 base. The CDR3 spans 11 residues. Here immunoSEQ multiplex PCR was the method, and the copy in TCRdb shows in-frame clones only, minus some. The sample contains 78,000 or so clones, around nine tenths of which appear only once. With respect to this clone: What it recognizes is unknown.

The chain recombines TRBV4-1 with TRBJ2-1; D uncertain. The specimen comprised peripheral blood, sampled at surgery. The sequence came from a girl between 2 and 10 years old with Rasmussen encephalitis and intractable seizures. The CDR3 region is CASSQVNEQFF. Written as DNA, the CDR3 is TGCGCCAGCAGCCAAGTCAATGAGCAGTTCTTC.